These 21 T cell receptor beta chains were sequenced from one sample in a study of blood T cell repertoires in COVID-19. TCRdb's table, derived via immunoSEQ multiplex PCR, lists solely in-frame clones and lacks some. The sample includes 150,000 to 200,000 clones, 80% seen only once; the top ten take nearly 3.5%. Sequencing was carried out using PBMCs or T cells enriched from blood (not recorded which). Receptors originate from a woman aged 60-70 years who had recovered from COVID-19.

V gene TRBV11-2 combines with J gene TRBJ1-2; 7 nucleotides agree with TRBD1. CDR1 is SGHAT and CDR2 is FQNNGV in the germline V gene. CDR3 size: 16 residues. Trimming took 1 base from V and 6 from J; bases not matched to a gene: 11. The chain's CDR3 is CASSLGPMRGRNGYTF. The DNA for the CDR3 is TGTGCCAGCAGCTTAGGCCCTATGAGGGGGCGAAATGGCTACACCTTC.

The chain combines TRBV9 with TRBJ2-1; 14 bases map to TRBD2. The CDR3 totals 15 residues. The V and J ends lost 3 bases and 8 bases, in that order; junction bases with no gene match: 4. Germline V gene data show CDR1 as SGDLS and CDR2 as YYNGEE. The CDR3 DNA sequence: TGTGCCAGCAGCGCCGGGACTAGCGGGGGATATGAGCAGTTCTTC. Its protein is CASSAGTSGGYEQFF.

V is TRBV7-2 and J is TRBJ1-4; a possible D gene is TRBD1 (6 bases). This CDR3 region has 16 residues. Germline lookup yields CDR1 SGHTA and CDR2 FQGNSA. Trimming took 5 bases from V and 4 from J, leaving 17 bases between them. The CDR3 reads CASSPYPGQRNEKLFF. In DNA, the CDR3 is TGTGCCAGCAGCCCCTACCCGGGACAACGTAATGAAAAACTGTTTTTT.

This sequence joins TRBV30 and TRBJ2-3; TRBD2 matches at 13 bases. V lost 4 bases to trimming and J lost 4 bases; unmatched junction nucleotides: 8. Germline CDR1 is GTSNPN and CDR2 is SVGIG (reference sequence). The CDR3 spans 16 residues. CDR3 loop: CAWTPMTSGGSDTQYF. The CDR3 DNA reads as TGTGCCTGGACCCCCATGACTAGCGGGGGGTCAGATACGCAGTATTTT.

The CDR3 nucleotides are TGTGCCTGGAGTGGGCGACAGGGGCATCAGCCCCAGCATTTT. Translating gives CAWSGRQGHQPQHF. The chain uses TRBV30 and TRBJ1-5; 8 nucleotides line up with TRBD1. Looked up from germline, CDR1 is GTSNPN and CDR2 is SVGIG (reference sequence). The V gene end was trimmed by 1 base and the J gene end by 5 bases; junction bases not matched to a gene: 4. There are 14 residues in the CDR3.

The chain couples TRBV7-2 to TRBJ2-7, with 7 bases lining up with TRBD2. The CDR3 sequence is 14 residues long. V was pared by 6 bases and J by 2 bases, with 7 bases of the junction left unmatched. Per germline, CDR1 SGHTA and CDR2 FQGNSA. The CDR3 loop is CASRPNRGAYEQYF. Written as DNA, the CDR3 is TGTGCCAGCAGGCCCAACCGGGGGGCCTACGAGCAGTACTTC.

This clone was detected only a few times. The rearrangement joins TRBV24-1 to TRBJ1-2; TRBD1 is a possible D gene (5 bases). Germline V gives CDR1 KGHDR, CDR2 SFDVKD. The CDR3 sequence is 12 residues long. V shed 9 bases and J shed 5 bases, with 12 bases lying between them. The CDR3 region is CATYRSGYGYTF. Written as DNA, the CDR3 is TGTGCCACCTATAGATCAGGGTATGGCTACACCTTC.

This clone was picked up a small number of times. This chain links TRBV3-1 (or the pseudogene TRBV3-2) with TRBJ2-3; 8 bases are shared with TRBD2. V shed 6 bases and J 2 bases; nucleotides not matched to a gene: 10. Germline-derived CDR1 and CDR2 are LGHDT and YNNKEL (reference sequence). The CDR3 runs to 16 residues. The CDR3 loop is CASSPLAGITTDTQYF. CDR3 sequence (DNA): TGTGCCAGCAGTCCCTTAGCGGGGATAACCACAGATACGCAGTATTTT.

The genes are TRBV6-6 and TRBJ2-7; perhaps TRBD1 as D (6 bases). CDR1 is MNHNY, CDR2 SVGAGI, per germline (reference sequence). CDR3 length: 14 residues. Trimming cost V 9 bases and J 4 bases, with 19 bases left between them. The CDR3 spells CASCPGTQLYEQYF. CDR3 DNA sequence: TGTGCCAGTTGCCCCGGGACACAACTTTACGAGCAGTACTTC.

The gene calls are TRBV6-1 and TRBJ2-4; a weak D match, TRBD1 (6 bases). Germline assignment: CDR1 MNHNS and CDR2 SASEGT. CDR3 length equals 15 residues. Deletions cut 3 bases from V and 3 bases from J, with 12 bases between. The CDR3 reads CASSEYREIKNIQYF. DNA of the CDR3: TGTGCCAGCAGTGAGTACAGGGAGATCAAAAACATTCAGTACTTC.

A note on this clone: At the DNA level, this CDR3 is encoded by other sequences in the same sample as well. CDR3 residues: CASSLTGGETQYF. CDR3 in DNA: TGTGCCAGCAGCTTAACGGGGGGAGAGACCCAGTACTTC. The chain combines TRBV7-3 with TRBJ2-5; D perhaps matches TRBD2 (6 bases). This CDR3 has 13 amino acids. Trimming took off 0 bases at V and 4 bases at J, with 6 bases between the two ends. CDR1 and CDR2 from the germline V gene are SGHTA and FQGTGA.

V is TRBV19 and J is TRBJ1-1; D is uncertain. The CDR3 runs to 15 residues. CDR1 and CDR2 (germline): LNHDA, SQIVND (reference sequence). The V end lost 5 bases, the J end lost 1 base, and 14 bases lay between the germline ends. The chain's CDR3 is CASSLGGVKNTEAFF. The CDR3 region has the DNA TGTGCCAGTAGTCTCGGCGGGGTTAAGAACACTGAAGCTTTCTTT.

The CDR3, as DNA: TGTGCCAGCAGCAAGGGACAGGCGAACACTGAAGCTTTCTTT. Its protein product is CASSKGQANTEAFF. The V gene is TRBV7-2, the J gene TRBJ1-1; 8 positions agree with TRBD1. The germline CDR1 and CDR2 sequences are SGHTA and FQGNSA. The J segment lost 1 base and the V segment lost 5 bases, leaving 3 bases of the junction unmatched. This CDR3 comprises 14 residues.

J is TRBJ2-3 and V is TRBV4-2, with 13 positions matching TRBD2. The CDR3 runs to 16 residues. V lost 0 bases and J lost 4; bases outside the gene matches: 1. The germline V gene encodes CDR1 LGHNA and CDR2 YNFKEQ. The DNA of the CDR3 is TGTGCCAGCAGCCAAGAACTAGCGGGGGGGGCAGATACGCAGTATTTT. Encoded protein: CASSQELAGGADTQYF.

V is TRBV15 and J is TRBJ1-3; D is unresolved. The CDR3 contains 13 residues. Germline CDR1 reads LNHNV; CDR2 reads YYDKDF (reference sequence). V lost 7 bases and J 1 base, leaving 8 bases between the germline ends. The CDR3 sequence: CATTAGSGNTIYF. CDR3 sequence (DNA): TGTGCCACCACCGCGGGTTCTGGAAACACCATATATTTT.

This chain links TRBV7-2 with TRBJ2-1; TRBD2 matches 14 bases. The CDR3 has 18 residues. CDR1 and CDR2 (germline): SGHTA, FQGNSA. Unmatched junction bases numbered 6, after V lost 5 bases and J lost 0 bases. In nucleotides, the CDR3 is TGTGCCAGCAGCCCGGGACTAGCGGGGGCTAGCTCCTACAATGAGCAGTTCTTC. Residues: CASSPGLAGASSYNEQFF.

This rearrangement joins TRBV7-2 to TRBJ1-2; 8 nucleotides align to TRBD1. CDR1 is SGHTA, CDR2 FQGNSA, per germline. The ends lost 4 bases at V and 0 bases at J; junction bases unmatched: 1. This CDR3 comprises 14 residues. The CDR3 sequence: CASSWDRTNYGYTF. In DNA form, the CDR3 reads TGTGCCAGCAGCTGGGACAGGACTAACTATGGCTACACCTTC.

The chain is built from TRBV6-1 and TRBJ1-1, with D unresolved. The CDR3 has 13 residues. V shed 3 bases and J shed 3 bases, with 8 bases lying between them. The germline gives CDR1 MNHNS, CDR2 SASEGT. CDR3 in DNA: TGTGCCAGCAGTGACCGGGAGGACACTGAAGCTTTCTTT. Encoded protein: CASSDREDTEAFF.

This chain uses TRBV7-8 with TRBJ1-2; possible D gene TRBD1, 5 bases. The CDR3 length is 14 residues. Germline V gene data show CDR1 as SGHVS and CDR2 as FQNEAQ. Trimming took off 3 bases at V and 9 bases at J, with 17 bases between the two ends. This CDR3 reads CASSLQGLPQSYTF. In DNA form, the CDR3 reads TGTGCCAGCAGCTTGCAGGGACTCCCTCAGAGCTACACCTTC.

The count of this clone is one. The chain recombines TRBV5-1 with TRBJ1-6; D ambiguous. Trimming stripped 4 bases from V and 4 bases from J, with 18 bases between. The CDR3 totals 17 residues. Germline CDR1 is SGHRS and CDR2 is YFSETQ. The CDR3 reads CASSLSWANPYNSPLHF. In nucleotides, the CDR3 is TGCGCCAGCAGCCTATCCTGGGCGAACCCATATAATTCACCCCTCCACTTT.

This clone was recorded only once. The chain carries TRBV5-1 and TRBJ2-5; 12 bases are a match to TRBD2. CDR1 SGHRS and CDR2 YFSETQ come from the germline V gene. The J segment lost 5 bases and the V segment lost 3 bases, leaving 5 bases of the junction unmatched. The CDR3 is 15 amino acids. The CDR3 reads CASSSSGGAGETQYF. In DNA, the CDR3 is TGCGCCAGCAGCTCTAGCGGGGGGGCCGGTGAGACCCAGTACTTC.